The 20 T cell receptor beta chains given below trace back to one sample, sequenced in a study of technical replicates of blood from a few donors. Generated by immunoSEQ multiplex PCR, the TCRdb table keeps only in-frame clones and is missing some. Seen here are 65,000 to 90,000 clones, roughly 94% observed once, and the top ten hold 0.27%. The sequenced material came from T cells isolated from PBMCs. The receptors come from a human donor in good health.

The genes are TRBV28 and TRBJ2-7, with 12 bases matching TRBD2. V was pared by 5 bases and J by 0 bases, with 5 bases of the junction left unmatched. The CDR3 loop spans 16 amino acids. CDR1 is MDHEN, CDR2 SYDVKM, per germline. The CDR3 DNA sequence: TGTGCCAGCAGTCCCGAGACTAGCGGGAGCTCCTACGAGCAGTACTTC. It encodes CASSPETSGSSYEQYF.

The chain links TRBV19 to TRBJ2-7, with TRBD1 matching 9 bases. In germline, CDR1 is LNHDA, CDR2 SQIVND (reference sequence). The length of the CDR3 is 12 residues. V trimming: 9 bases; J trimming: 2 bases; junction bases outside the gene matches: 2. As DNA, the CDR3 is TGTGCCAGCGGACAGGGGCCCTACGAGCAGTACTTC. As protein: CASGQGPYEQYF.

The rearrangement joins TRBV28 to TRBJ2-1; D uncertain. Germline V CDR1 and CDR2: MDHEN, SYDVKM. V was trimmed by 5 bases and J by 2 bases, leaving 10 bases between them. The CDR3 totals 14 residues. The CDR3: CASSPSRPYNEQFF. The CDR3 nucleotides read TGTGCCAGCAGTCCCTCTAGGCCCTACAATGAGCAGTTCTTC.

The chain has TRBV4-1 and TRBJ2-2; TRBD2 aligns across 10 bases. The germline V gene encodes CDR1 MGHRA and CDR2 YSYEKL. Germline trimming cut 1 base from V and 7 bases from J; bases unmatched to any gene: 9. The length of the CDR3 is 17 residues. The CDR3: CASSQGGSGRGHGELFF. The CDR3 bases are TGCGCCAGCAGCCAAGGAGGGAGCGGGAGGGGCCACGGGGAGCTGTTTTTT.

This chain uses TRBV6-5 with TRBJ2-2; tentatively, D is TRBD2 (5 bases). With 8 bases removed from V and 3 bases from J, the gap between germline ends came to 10 bases. The CDR3 consists of 13 residues. The germline gives CDR1 MNHEY, CDR2 SVGAGI. In DNA form, the CDR3 reads TGTGCCAGCGAGGGAGTATACACCGGGGAGCTGTTTTTT. Translating gives CASEGVYTGELFF.

This chain connects TRBV19 to TRBJ1-2; D perhaps matches TRBD1 (5 bases). The CDR3 spans 15 residues. The germline gives CDR1 LNHDA, CDR2 SQIVND (reference sequence). Deletions cut 6 bases from V and 4 bases from J, with 18 bases between. The CDR3 protein is CASRGGTRKGYGYTF. The CDR3 DNA reads TGTGCCAGTAGGGGCGGGACGCGGAAAGGCTATGGCTACACCTTC.

The chain links TRBV6-1 to TRBJ2-1, with D possibly matching TRBD1 (6 bases). The CDR3 consists of 16 residues. Trimming pared 4 bases from V and 0 bases from J, leaving 13 bases between. Germline V gene lookup returns CDR1 MNHNS and CDR2 SASEGT. CDR3 sequence: CASSGGTPSSYNEQFF. Here the CDR3 DNA reads TGTGCCAGCAGTGGGGGGACACCGAGCTCCTACAATGAGCAGTTCTTC.

The gene calls are TRBV11-3 and TRBJ2-7, with D perhaps TRBD1 (6 bases). V dropped 4 bases and J dropped 2 bases, with 18 bases sitting between them. The CDR3 totals 16 residues. CDR1 is SGHNT and CDR2 is YENEEA in the germline V gene. CDR3 nucleotide sequence: TGTGCCAGCAGCTACGGAAGGGGGAACCAGGCCTACGAGCAGTACTTC. Translating gives CASSYGRGNQAYEQYF.

The J gene is TRBJ1-1, the V gene TRBV9, with TRBD1 as a possible D gene (5 bases). The V end was cut by 4 bases, the J end by 1 base, with 14 bases between. Germline loops: CDR1 SGDLS, CDR2 YYNGEE. The CDR3 extends over 15 amino acids. CDR3 DNA sequence: TGTGCCAGCAGCCCCTGGGGGGGGGAGAACACTGAAGCTTTCTTT. As protein: CASSPWGGENTEAFF.

This chain connects TRBV19 to TRBJ1-5; 9 bases align to TRBD1. There are 14 residues in the CDR3. V dropped 2 bases and J dropped 11; count of bases not matched to a gene: 7. In germline, CDR1 is LNHDA, CDR2 SQIVND (reference sequence). The CDR3 nucleotides are TGTGCCAGTAGTATACCGACAGGGGGGTCGTCCCAGCATTTT. This encodes CASSIPTGGSSQHF.

The chain carries TRBV19 and TRBJ1-1; TRBD1 is a possible D gene (6 bases). V was trimmed by 5 bases and J by 5 bases, leaving 21 bases between them. Germline lookup yields CDR1 LNHDA and CDR2 SQIVND (reference sequence). The CDR3 spans 16 residues. DNA for the CDR3: TGTGCCAGTAGTTCCAGGGGACGAAGGAGGACTACTGAAGCTTTCTTT. It yields the protein CASSSRGRRRTTEAFF.

This sequence joins TRBV5-1 and TRBJ1-2; no firm D call. The CDR3 is made up of 12 amino acids. Germline lookup yields CDR1 SGHRS and CDR2 YFSETQ. V was shortened by 0 bases and J by 4 bases, with 4 bases between the two germline ends. The CDR3 DNA sequence: TGCGCCAGCAGCTTGGGCGTCTATGGCTACACCTTC. Translated: CASSLGVYGYTF.

The sample holds one count of this clone. The rearrangement links TRBV4-1 to TRBJ2-1, with 8 bases aligning to TRBD2. This CDR3 comprises 19 residues. In germline, CDR1 is MGHRA, CDR2 YSYEKL. With 2 bases clipped from V and 0 bases from J, the junction kept 12 bases outside the gene matches. The DNA of the CDR3 is TGCGCCAGCAGCCAACGGGATAGCGGGGATTTCAGCTCCTACAATGAGCAGTTCTTC. Amino acid sequence: CASSQRDSGDFSSYNEQFF.

The chain employs TRBV6-5 and TRBJ2-2; TRBD2 agrees at 7 bases. The CDR3 contains 15 residues. V lost 6 bases to trimming and J lost 2 bases; unmatched junction nucleotides: 6. Germline assignment: CDR1 MNHEY and CDR2 SVGAGI. CDR3 amino acids: CASRLRLANTGELFF. In nucleotides, the CDR3 is TGTGCCAGCAGGCTGAGACTAGCTAACACCGGGGAGCTGTTTTTT.

The rearrangement uses TRBV28 and TRBJ1-2; D might be TRBD1 (6 bases). The V end lost 5 bases, the J end lost 6 bases, and 16 bases lay between the germline ends. Germline lookup yields CDR1 MDHEN and CDR2 SYDVKM. This CDR3 is built from 14 residues. The chain's CDR3 is CASSQTGGGDGYTF. The CDR3 DNA sequence: TGTGCCAGCAGTCAGACAGGCGGGGGGGATGGCTACACCTTC.

This chain uses TRBV6-1 with TRBJ2-3; 7 nucleotides line up with TRBD2. V shed 3 bases and J 4 bases; nucleotides not matched to a gene: 10. From germline, CDR1 is MNHNS and CDR2 SASEGT. The CDR3 consists of 16 residues. Here the CDR3 DNA reads TGTGCCAGCAGTGAGATAACTAGCGTCAGGGCAGATACGCAGTATTTT. This gives the protein CASSEITSVRADTQYF.

This clone was seen a few times. This sequence joins TRBV11-2 and TRBJ2-5; D is unresolved. Germline CDR1 is SGHAT and CDR2 is FQNNGV. V lost 6 bases to trimming and J lost 5 bases, with 19 bases between them. The CDR3 runs to 15 residues. CDR3 nucleotides: TGTGCCAGCAGGGCCAATCATAGCTATGGGGAGACCCAGTACTTC. Its protein is CASRANHSYGETQYF.

The gene calls are TRBV5-6 and TRBJ1-1, with D unresolved. Germline CDR1 SGHDT, CDR2 YYEEEE. This CDR3 comprises 12 residues. Trimming cost V 7 bases and J 1 base, with 8 bases left between them. CDR3 residues: CASESGNTEAFF. CDR3 bases: TGTGCCAGCGAGTCAGGGAACACTGAAGCTTTCTTT.

The V call is TRBV7-8, the J call TRBJ1-2; a weak D match, TRBD1 (5 bases). Trimming shortened V by 5 bases and J by 6 bases, and 19 bases separated the two germline ends. The CDR3 consists of 15 residues. Germline CDR1 SGHVS, CDR2 FQNEAQ. The DNA of the CDR3 is TGTGCCAGCAGCCCTAGCTTGGGGGGGTACGATGGCTACACCTTC. It codes for CASSPSLGGYDGYTF. Using reference TRBV7-8 and TRBJ1-2 for the parts outside the CDR3, the full variable domain is GAGVSQSPRYKVAKRGQDVALRCDPISGHVSLFWYQQALGQGPEFLTYFQNEAQLDKSGLPSDRFFAERPEGSVSTLKIQRTQQEDSAVYLCASSPSLGGYDGYTFGSGTRLTVV.

This chain joins TRBV19 and TRBJ1-2; no definite D call. Germline CDR1 LNHDA, CDR2 SQIVND (reference sequence). The V and J ends lost 2 bases and 4 bases respectively, with 8 bases between them. This CDR3 comprises 13 residues. In DNA, the CDR3 is TGTGCCAGTAGTATAACCGGCGGCTATGGCTACACCTTC. It encodes CASSITGGYGYTF.